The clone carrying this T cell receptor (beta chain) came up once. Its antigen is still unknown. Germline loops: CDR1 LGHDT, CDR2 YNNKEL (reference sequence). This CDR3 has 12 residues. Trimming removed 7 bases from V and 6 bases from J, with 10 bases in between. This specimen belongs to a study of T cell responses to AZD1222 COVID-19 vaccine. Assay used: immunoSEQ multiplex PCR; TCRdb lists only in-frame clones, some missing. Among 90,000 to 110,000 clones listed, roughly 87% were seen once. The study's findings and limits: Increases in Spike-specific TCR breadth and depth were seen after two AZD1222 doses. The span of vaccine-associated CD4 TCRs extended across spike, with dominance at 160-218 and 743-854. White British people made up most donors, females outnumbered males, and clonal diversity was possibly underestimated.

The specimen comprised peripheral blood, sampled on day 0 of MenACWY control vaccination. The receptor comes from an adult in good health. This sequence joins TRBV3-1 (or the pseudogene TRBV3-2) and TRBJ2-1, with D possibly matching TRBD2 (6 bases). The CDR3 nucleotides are TGTGCCAGCAAACTAGCCGTCAATGAGCAGTTCTTC. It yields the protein CASKLAVNEQFF.